This TCR beta chain was found in a study of cytomegalovirus exposure and HLA in healthy donors. As to this clone: Its target is not known.

The PCR had 60 Vbeta and 13 Jbeta primers. Assay: immunoSEQ multiplex PCR; the TCRdb copy retains only in-frame clones and omits some. The data contain some 120,000 clones, about three quarters of them seen just once; the ten biggest clones take up 1%. Study-wide findings and caveats: In a later analysis, parvovirus B19, influenza, CMV and Epstein-Barr virus appeared linked to several top co-occurrence clusters. A few CMV-associated chains proved CMV antigen-specific in vitro.

Per the germline V gene, CDR1 is KGHSH and CDR2 is LQKENI. V dropped 3 bases and J dropped 2; count of bases not matched to a gene: 5. CDR3 length equals 15 residues. The TCR was taken from a human donor in good health. Input material: PBMCs. The J gene is TRBJ1-1, the V gene TRBV18, with 8 bases fitting TRBD1. CDR3 protein: CASSPSGTGNTEAFF. CDR3 coding DNA: TGTGCCAGCTCACCGTCCGGGACAGGAAACACTGAAGCTTTCTTT.